A selection of T cell receptor beta chains follows, all from one sample in a study of shared clonotypes between healthy human individuals. TCRdb's copy holds only in-frame clones and misses some; the assay was immunoSEQ multiplex PCR. The sample yields over a million clones, roughly 70% seen once. Sequenced sample: memory CD4+ T cells sorted from blood. These receptors all stem from a man aged 18 to 30 in good health. The CDR3 runs from the conserved cysteine through the conserved F or W. A D gene is named only where the DNA matches it firmly. Expanded clones get a size class; other rows say once, few or many, or leave the size out.

length: 15; J: TRBJ1-1; size: -; V: TRBV11-2; D: -; DNA: TGTGCCAGCCGCAACGAAAGGGGCTTGCGGACTGAAGCTTTCTTT; CDR3: CASRNERGLRTEAFF
length: 14; J: TRBJ1-5; size: -; V: TRBV18; D: -; DNA: TGTGCCAGCTCACCCCAGGGAAGCAATCAGCCCCAGCATTTT; CDR3: CASSPQGSNQPQHF
length: 12; J: TRBJ2-5; size: once; V: TRBV2; D: TRBD2; DNA: TGTGCCAGCAGCGGGGGGAAAGAGACCCAGTACTTC; CDR3: CASSGGKETQYF
length: 12; J: TRBJ2-7; size: -; V: TRBV6-1; D: TRBD1; DNA: TGTGCCAGCAATCAGGGGGCTTACGAGCAGTACTTC; CDR3: CASNQGAYEQYF
length: 21; J: TRBJ2-6; size: -; V: TRBV9; D: TRBD2; DNA: TGTGCCAGCAGCGCGATAGTTGGGGGGGCGTTGGGACTAGCTGGGGCCAACGTCCTGACTTTC; CDR3: CASSAIVGGALGLAGANVLTF
length: 15; J: TRBJ2-7; size: -; V: TRBV7-7; D: -; DNA: TGTGCTAGCAGCTTAGCGGCAGGCCCAGCGTACGAGCAGTACTTC; CDR3: CASSLAAGPAYEQYF
length: 16; J: TRBJ2-3; size: -; V: TRBV5-1; D: TRBD2; DNA: TGCGCCAGCAGCTTATCCGCTGGAGCGGGGGTAGATACGCAGTATTTT; CDR3: CASSLSAGAGVDTQYF
length: 14; J: TRBJ2-5; size: -; V: TRBV5-1; D: -; DNA: TGCGCCAGCAGCTTTTCGAGGGGCTCAGAGACCCAGTACTTC; CDR3: CASSFSRGSETQYF
length: 13; J: TRBJ2-7; size: -; V: TRBV30; D: TRBD1; DNA: TGTGCCTCGGAAGGGGACAGGGGGCGTAAGCAGTACTTC; CDR3: CASEGDRGRKQYF
length: 15; J: TRBJ1-2; size: -; V: TRBV5-4; D: -; DNA: TGTGCCAGCAGCTTGATTGCGGCTGCTAACTATGGCTACACCTTC; CDR3: CASSLIAAANYGYTF
length: 14; J: TRBJ2-7; size: once; V: TRBV6-6; D: TRBD2; DNA: TGTGCCAGCAACCCCGGGACTAGGGATATTAAGCAGTACTTC; CDR3: CASNPGTRDIKQYF
length: 13; J: TRBJ1-3; size: -; V: TRBV28; D: -; DNA: TGTGCCAGCAGTTTATTCGGACAATTCGGGGCCTATTTT; CDR3: CASSLFGQFGAYF
length: 15; J: TRBJ2-5; size: -; V: TRBV7-4; D: TRBD2; DNA: TGTGCCAGCAGCTCTAGCGGGGGGACCCAAGAGACCCAGTACTTC; CDR3: CASSSSGGTQETQYF
length: 18; J: TRBJ2-1; size: -; V: TRBV4-3; D: TRBD2; DNA: TGCGCCAGCAGCCAAGAATTAAGCGGGAGGGCCTCCTACAATGAGCAGTTCTTC; CDR3: CASSQELSGRASYNEQFF
length: 15; J: TRBJ1-2; size: once; V: TRBV19; D: -; DNA: TGTGCCAGTAGTATAAACGGCAGATCTAACTATGGCTACACCTTC; CDR3: CASSINGRSNYGYTF
length: 13; J: TRBJ1-5; size: -; V: TRBV7-6; D: -; DNA: TGTGCCAGCAGCTTAGGGTTGGGTCAGCCCCAGCATTTT; CDR3: CASSLGLGQPQHF
length: 14; J: TRBJ1-2; size: -; V: TRBV5-1; D: -; DNA: TGCGCCAGCAGCTTGTCTACAGGGAACTATGGCTACACCTTC; CDR3: CASSLSTGNYGYTF
length: 17; J: TRBJ1-2; size: many; V: TRBV19; D: -; DNA: TGTGCCAGTAGTATAGTACCTACAACAGCCCGGGACGGTGGCTACACCTTC; CDR3: CASSIVPTTARDGGYTF
length: 13; J: TRBJ2-3; size: -; V: TRBV29-1; D: TRBD2; DNA: TGCACCGTTAGCGGGAGGCACACAGATACGCAGTATTTT; CDR3: CTVSGRHTDTQYF
length: 13; J: TRBJ2-3; size: -; V: TRBV2; D: TRBD1; DNA: TGTGCCAGCAGTGACAACAGGGGGAATACGCAGTATTTT; CDR3: CASSDNRGNTQYF
length: 15; J: TRBJ1-1; size: -; V: TRBV5-6; D: -; DNA: TGTGCCAGCAGCTTGGGGGGCCGGGATATCTCCGAAGCTTTCTTT; CDR3: CASSLGGRDISEAFF
length: 15; J: TRBJ2-7; size: -; V: TRBV5-1; D: TRBD1; DNA: TGCGCCAGCAGGCTGTCGGGACAGGGGGCGAACGAGCAGTACTTC; CDR3: CASRLSGQGANEQYF
length: 15; J: TRBJ1-6; size: -; V: TRBV5-4; D: -; DNA: TGTGCCAGCAGCGGTACAGGTTACTATAATTCACCCCTCCACTTT; CDR3: CASSGTGYYNSPLHF
length: 12; J: TRBJ2-7; size: -; V: TRBV10-3; D: -; DNA: TGTGCCATCAGCCAGACAGGTGACGAGCAGTACTTC; CDR3: CAISQTGDEQYF
length: 11; J: TRBJ2-7; size: few; V: TRBV29-1; D: TRBD1; DNA: TGCAGCGTTATTAGGGGGCACGAGCAGTACTTC; CDR3: CSVIRGHEQYF
length: 17; J: TRBJ2-3; size: -; V: TRBV18; D: -; DNA: TGTGCCAGCTCTACCCTCATTCAGGACGGAGGCTGGGATACGCAGTATTTT; CDR3: CASSTLIQDGGWDTQYF
length: 13; J: TRBJ2-4; size: -; V: TRBV6-6; D: TRBD2; DNA: TGTGCCAGCAGTTACGTGGGGGGGAACATTCAGTACTTC; CDR3: CASSYVGGNIQYF
length: 16; J: TRBJ1-5; size: -; V: TRBV27; D: -; DNA: TGTGCCAGCAGTTTACCGACAGGTCCCCGCAATCAGCCCCAGCATTTT; CDR3: CASSLPTGPRNQPQHF
length: 16; J: TRBJ2-1; size: -; V: TRBV30; D: -; DNA: TGTGCCTGGAGTGGGGGGCTAGTCTCCTCCTACAATGAGCAGTTCTTC; CDR3: CAWSGGLVSSYNEQFF
length: 12; J: TRBJ2-1; size: -; V: TRBV11-3; D: -; DNA: TGTGCCAGCAGCTTCGGGTACAATGAGCAGTTCTTC; CDR3: CASSFGYNEQFF
length: 15; J: TRBJ1-1; size: -; V: TRBV2; D: -; DNA: TGTGCCAGCAGGGGGGGGCAGGCCAAGAACACTGAAGCTTTCTTT; CDR3: CASRGGQAKNTEAFF
length: 15; J: TRBJ2-5; size: -; V: TRBV7-9; D: TRBD2; DNA: TGTGCCAGCAGCATTCGACTAGCGGGGGCGGAGACCCAGTACTTC; CDR3: CASSIRLAGAETQYF
length: 15; J: TRBJ2-5; size: -; V: TRBV5-4; D: TRBD2; DNA: TGTGCCAGCAGCTCCCGGGACTATTCGCAAGAGACCCAGTACTTC; CDR3: CASSSRDYSQETQYF
length: 15; J: TRBJ1-1; size: -; V: TRBV6-1; D: TRBD1; DNA: TGTGCCAGCCTCAATAGGGACAGACCGAACACTGAAGCTTTCTTT; CDR3: CASLNRDRPNTEAFF
length: 13; J: TRBJ1-1; size: -; V: TRBV6-5; D: -; DNA: TGTGCCAGCAGTTACCTGGGGGGCACTGAAGCTTTCTTT; CDR3: CASSYLGGTEAFF
length: 14; J: TRBJ1-5; size: few; V: TRBV30; D: -; DNA: TGTGCCTGGAGTCCCCGGGGTTACAATCAGCCCCAGCATTTT; CDR3: CAWSPRGYNQPQHF
length: 15; J: TRBJ1-6; size: -; V: TRBV5-1; D: TRBD1; DNA: TGCGCCAGCAGCTTTTCCGGGACAGATAATTCACCCCTCCACTTT; CDR3: CASSFSGTDNSPLHF
length: 13; J: TRBJ1-2; size: -; V: TRBV4-1; D: TRBD1; DNA: TGCGCCAGCAGCCTTAGGACAGGGGATGGCTACACCTTC; CDR3: CASSLRTGDGYTF
length: 13; J: TRBJ1-2; size: -; V: TRBV30; D: -; DNA: TGTGCCTGGAGTGTTCTGGCAGACTATGGCTACACCTTC; CDR3: CAWSVLADYGYTF
length: 19; J: TRBJ2-1; size: -; V: TRBV2; D: TRBD2; DNA: TGTGCCAGCAGTGAATGGACGGCTAGCGGGAGGGCCAGCTACAATGAGCAGTTCTTC; CDR3: CASSEWTASGRASYNEQFF
length: 12; J: TRBJ1-1; size: once; V: TRBV5-1; D: -; DNA: TGCGCCAGCAGCTTGGAGGGCGGGGTAGCTTTCTTT; CDR3: CASSLEGGVAFF
length: 14; J: TRBJ2-6; size: -; V: TRBV27; D: -; DNA: TGTGCCAGCAGTTTAGGTTCTGGGGCCAACGTCCTGACTTTC; CDR3: CASSLGSGANVLTF
length: 13; J: TRBJ1-1; size: -; V: TRBV28; D: -; DNA: TGTGCCAGCAGTCCCCCGAGGAACACTGAAGCTTTCTTT; CDR3: CASSPPRNTEAFF
length: 18; J: TRBJ2-1; size: -; V: TRBV29-1; D: TRBD2; DNA: TGCAGCGCACTATCCGGCACTAGCGGGTTGAGCTCCTACAATGAGCAGTTCTTC; CDR3: CSALSGTSGLSSYNEQFF
length: 15; J: TRBJ2-1; size: few; V: TRBV9; D: TRBD2; DNA: TGTGCCAGCAGCGTCGGACTAGCGGGAGTAGGTGAGCAGTTCTTC; CDR3: CASSVGLAGVGEQFF
length: 14; J: TRBJ2-2; size: -; V: TRBV28; D: TRBD1; DNA: TGTGCCAGCAAAGGACAGGGGTTCACCGGGGAGCTGTTTTTT; CDR3: CASKGQGFTGELFF